The 14 T cell receptor beta chains below were found in one sample sequenced in a study of T cells after yellow fever vaccination. MiXCR, applied by TCRdb to the 5' RACE reads, yields one record per CDR3 protein. The table records 14,000 or so distinct CDR3 sequences, 7.3% of them present only once. This sample comprised PBMCs, either bulk or a sorted T-cell subset (CD4+, CD8+, memory, or dextramer-sorted; not recorded which), obtained on the day of the yellow fever booster vaccination. The receptors shown here come from a man aged 18-30 years who received the YFV17D yellow fever vaccine.

This clonotype has at least ten counts. The chain has TRBV6-1 and TRBJ1-2, with D possibly being TRBD1 (5 bases). In germline, CDR1 is MNHNS, CDR2 SASEGT. The V gene lost 4 bases and the J gene lost 4 bases, with 16 bases spanning the gap. The CDR3 loop spans 15 amino acids. CDR3 protein: CASSALRGNGYGYTF. CDR3 nucleotides: TGTGCCAGCAGTGCTCTCCGGGGGAACGGCTATGGCTACACCTTC.

This clonotype was seen repeatedly, ten times or more. This chain joins TRBV5-1 and TRBJ2-3; possible D gene TRBD1, 6 bases. The V gene lost 0 bases and the J gene lost 5 bases, with 13 bases spanning the gap. CDR1 SGHRS and CDR2 YFSETQ come from the germline V gene. The CDR3 contains 15 residues. The CDR3 DNA sequence: TGCGCCAGCAGCTTGGCAGGGGTCGGAGGAGATACGCAGTATTTT. Translating it yields CASSLAGVGGDTQYF.

Many counts were recorded for this clonotype. The CDR3 loop is CASSQSTYNEQFF. For the CDR3, the DNA is TGTGCCAGCAGCCAGTCGACCTACAATGAGCAGTTCTTC. The gene calls are TRBV4-2 and TRBJ2-1; D is uncertain. Trimming took 3 bases from V and 2 from J, leaving 5 bases between them. In germline, CDR1 is LGHNA, CDR2 YNFKEQ. CDR3 length: 13 residues.

The V and J genes are TRBV6-1 and TRBJ2-7; 8 nucleotides agree with TRBD1. The germline CDR1 and CDR2 sequences are MNHNS and SASEGT. Unmatched junction bases numbered 6, after V lost 2 bases and J lost 0 bases. The CDR3 totals 16 residues. The CDR3 bases are TGTGCCAGCAGTGAATCGGACAGGGTCGGCTCCTACGAGCAGTACTTC. Encoded protein: CASSESDRVGSYEQYF.

This chain joins TRBV7-2 and TRBJ2-1; 12 bases map to TRBD2. Trimming took 4 bases from V and 8 from J; bases not matched to a gene: 6. The CDR3 sequence is 15 residues long. Germline V gene lookup returns CDR1 SGHTA and CDR2 FQGNSA. The CDR3 coding sequence is TGTGCCAGCAGCTCTCGGACTAGCGGGGCCGATGAGCAGTTCTTC. It specifies CASSSRTSGADEQFF.

This clonotype was recorded many times. The rearrangement links TRBV6-2 or TRBV6-3 to TRBJ2-1; 15 nucleotides agree with TRBD2. Germline V CDR1 and CDR2: MNHEY, SVGEGT. J gave up 4 bases and V 6 bases, and 1 base lay outside the gene matches. The CDR3 sequence is 15 residues long. CDR3 coding DNA: TGTGCCAGCAGCGGGACTAGCGGGGGGTACAATGAGCAGTTCTTC. As protein: CASSGTSGGYNEQFF.

This clonotype was seen ten or more times. The chain combines TRBV5-8 with TRBJ2-5, with 9 bases aligning to TRBD1. The V and J ends lost 5 bases and 5 bases, in that order; junction bases with no gene match: 10. CDR1 is SGHTS and CDR2 is YDEGEE in the germline V gene. The CDR3 is made up of 15 amino acids. Here the CDR3 reads CASRRTGALGETQYF. DNA of the CDR3: TGTGCCAGCAGACGGACAGGGGCGTTGGGGGAGACCCAGTACTTC.

This clonotype was counted at least ten times. The rearrangement joins TRBV7-2 to TRBJ1-2; 8 bases are shared with TRBD1. With 5 bases clipped from V and 4 bases from J, the junction kept 9 bases outside the gene matches. The germline gives CDR1 SGHTA, CDR2 FQGNSA. This CDR3 has 15 amino acids. The CDR3: CASSQGTGIFYGYTF. CDR3 DNA sequence: TGTGCCAGCAGCCAGGGGACAGGCATATTCTATGGCTACACCTTC.

This clonotype was found many times. This chain joins TRBV6-2 or TRBV6-3 and TRBJ2-2, with TRBD1 matching 9 bases. CDR1 is MNHEY, CDR2 SVGEGT, per germline. The CDR3 is made up of 16 amino acids. The junction had 5 bases not matched to a gene; V was cut back by 2 bases and J by 4 bases. CDR3 sequence (DNA): TGTGCCAGCAGTTACCGGGACAGGGTCACCACCGGGGAGCTGTTTTTT. This translates into CASSYRDRVTTGELFF.

This clonotype has ten or more counts. This sequence joins TRBV28 and TRBJ1-2, with D tentatively TRBD1 (6 bases). The CDR3 is 13 amino acids. Germline lookup yields CDR1 MDHEN and CDR2 SYDVKM. V was cut by 6 bases and J by 8 bases, with 16 bases left in between. CDR3 region: CASSLRDKRGYTF. CDR3 coding DNA: TGTGCCAGCAGCCTCCGGGACAAACGAGGCTACACCTTC.

This clonotype was detected many times. The chain has TRBV12-3 or TRBV12-4 and TRBJ1-1; D is possibly TRBD1 (6 bases). V was cut by 5 bases and J by 5 bases, with 21 bases left in between. The CDR3 sequence is 16 residues long. The CDR3, as DNA: TGTGCCAGCAGTCTCCGTCGTAACACAGGGAGGACTGAAGCTTTCTTT. This codes for CASSLRRNTGRTEAFF.

This clonotype was recorded at least ten times. V and J are TRBV28 and TRBJ1-5, with D possibly being TRBD1 (6 bases). CDR1 MDHEN and CDR2 SYDVKM come from the germline V gene. Trimming cost V 6 bases and J 7 bases, with 16 bases left between them. CDR3 length: 14 residues. The CDR3 DNA is TGTGCCAGCAGAATAGGGGGGGCACGGCAGCCCCAGCATTTT. This gives the protein CASRIGGARQPQHF.

This clonotype was seen many times. The gene calls are TRBV5-8 and TRBJ2-3; TRBD2 matches 7 bases. CDR1 and CDR2 from the germline V gene are SGHTS and YDEGEE. The CDR3 extends over 14 amino acids. The V and J ends lost 3 bases and 2 bases, in that order; junction bases with no gene match: 3. CDR3: CASSWDYNTDTQYF. In DNA form, the CDR3 reads TGTGCCAGCAGCTGGGACTATAACACAGATACGCAGTATTTT.

This clonotype was seen many times. V is TRBV5-1 and J is TRBJ1-3; 7 positions match TRBD1. Germline V lookup: CDR1 SGHRS, CDR2 YFSETQ. The length of the CDR3 is 17 residues. V shed 4 bases and J 0 bases; nucleotides not matched to a gene: 10. This CDR3 is CASSTGTVINSGNTIYF. Written as DNA, the CDR3 is TGCGCCAGCAGCACCGGGACAGTGATCAACTCTGGAAACACCATATATTTT.